These 21 T cell receptor beta chains were sequenced from one sample in a study of regulatory T cells in long-lasting Graves disease. Time point given: newly diagnosed GD, antithyroid drugs for less than 3 months. From PBMCs, RNA was extracted and then used to make the TCR library. Arm-PCR of CDR3 regions and iRepertoire HTBI primers were the basis on which TCR beta libraries were built. TCRdb re-derived calls from the multiplex PCR reads in MiXCR, one entry per CDR3 protein. In the table there are roughly 380,000 distinct CDR3 sequences, approximately 16% of which are singletons. These same records also appear under a second study, on T cells in Graves' hyperthyroidism and ophthalmopathy.

Sequencing was performed on peripheral blood mononuclear cells (PBMCs), taken at new diagnosis, from a patient treated with antithyroid drugs. The receptors were gathered from a man aged 35-49 years with Graves disease.

This clonotype came up many times. A read error may account for a junction end that differs from germline. The chain has TRBV4-1 and TRBJ2-3; D may match TRBD1 or TRBD2 (6 bases each). CDR1 is MGHRA, CDR2 YSYEKL, per germline. This CDR3 comprises 18 residues. The CDR3: CASSQDESGEESTDTQYF. The CDR3 DNA follows: TGTGCCAGCAGCCAAGATGAGTCAGGGGAGGAGAGCACAGATACGCAGTATTTT.

This clonotype was detected ten times or more. The chain's CDR3 is CASSLLFRRLSSTDTQYF. The CDR3 nucleotides are TGTGCCAGCAGCTTGTTGTTCAGGAGGCTCTCTAGCACAGATACGCAGTATTTT. The V gene is TRBV7-9, the J gene TRBJ2-3; D perhaps matches TRBD2 (5 bases). The germline CDR1 and CDR2 sequences are SEHNR and FQNEAQ (reference sequence). The CDR3 is 18 residues long. Between the trimmed V and J ends, which lost 3 bases and 0 bases, there was a span of 19 bases.

This clonotype was seen repeatedly, ten times or more. The chain is built from TRBV6-2 or TRBV6-3 and TRBJ2-1; TRBD1 matches at 10 bases. The CDR3 extends over 14 amino acids. With V trimmed by 7 bases and J by 6 bases, 6 bases remained unmatched. The germline V gene encodes CDR1 MNHEY and CDR2 SVGEGT. CDR3 loop: CASKDRGDPNEQFF. The CDR3 DNA reads as TGTGCCAGCAAGGACAGGGGGGACCCCAATGAGCAGTTCTTC.

This clonotype was picked up many times. The rearrangement joins TRBV6-1 to TRBJ2-1; D uncertain. Trimming took 6 bases from V and 4 from J, leaving 22 bases between them. The CDR3 spans 17 residues. Germline lookup yields CDR1 MNHNS and CDR2 SASEGT. As DNA, the CDR3 is TGTGCCAGCAGCTGGGTCCCAAGTTCTCGAACTTACAATGAGCAGTTCTTC. Translating it yields CASSWVPSSRTYNEQFF.

This clonotype was detected many times. The chain's CDR3 is CSARDGRGLGNQPQHF. Here the CDR3 DNA reads TGCAGTGCTAGAGATGGGCGGGGGCTGGGCAATCAGCCCCAGCATTTT. The chain is built from TRBV20-1 and TRBJ1-5; maybe TRBD1 (6 bases). V was shortened by 0 bases and J by 2 bases, with 14 bases between the two germline ends. Looked up from germline, CDR1 is DFQATT and CDR2 is SNEGSKA (reference sequence). The CDR3 has 16 residues.

V is TRBV19 and J is TRBJ1-1; 10 nucleotides line up with TRBD1. The germline V gene has CDR1 LNHDA and CDR2 SQIVND (reference sequence). The CDR3 spans 19 residues. Losses at the gene ends were 7 bases for V and 4 bases for J; bases not matched to a gene: 21. The CDR3 reads CASTLLRTGGSRSVTEAFF. The CDR3 DNA sequence: TGTGCCAGTACCCTACTGCGGACAGGGGGAAGCCGTTCGGTCACTGAAGCTTTCTTT.

In this sample, this clonotype turned up a few times. The chain combines TRBV2 with TRBJ2-3; TRBD2 might be the D (5 bases). This CDR3 has 17 amino acids. Trimming stripped 6 bases from V and 0 bases from J, with 19 bases between. Per germline, CDR1 SNHLY and CDR2 FYNNEI. The CDR3 DNA reads TGTGCCAGCAGACAAGGGCGGTCGGGGTCTAGCACAGATACGCAGTATTTT. Translating it yields CASRQGRSGSSTDTQYF.

This clonotype was seen a few times. The V and J genes are TRBV28 and TRBJ1-4, with unresolved D. V was pared by 10 bases and J by 8 bases, with 14 bases between. The germline V gene encodes CDR1 MDHEN and CDR2 SYDVKM. The CDR3 is made up of 12 amino acids. The CDR3 protein is CAIQSNYEKLFF. The DNA for the CDR3 is TGTGCCATTCAGTCCAATTACGAAAAACTGTTTTTT. Looking up the rest from reference TRBV28 and TRBJ1-4 gives the full variable domain: DVKVTQSSRYLVKRTGEKVFLECVQDMDHENMFWYRQDPGLGLRLIYFSYDVKMKEKGDIPEGYSVSREKKERFSLILESASTNQTSMYLCAIQSNYEKLFFGSGTQLSVL.

Worth noting for this clonotype: Being one base from a much bigger clone, this may be a read error. The CDR3 does not close with the conserved phenylalanine or tryptophan, likely indicating a read error. No DNA is shown, since the ends of the CDR3 on it are uncertain; the CDR3 is the one TCRdb lists. V usage is TRBV28 and J usage is TRBJ2-4. Germline-derived CDR1 and CDR2 are MDHEN and SYDVKM. The CDR3 is 11 residues long, ends included. The CDR3 spells CASRYGTAAYL.

This clonotype was observed a few times. This sequence joins TRBV11-3 and TRBJ2-4; no firm D call. The CDR3 has 12 residues. Looked up from germline, CDR1 is SGHNT and CDR2 is YENEEA. The V and J ends lost 0 bases and 5 bases respectively, with 2 bases between them. The CDR3 coding sequence is TGTGCCAGCAGCTTAGAGCAAAACATTCAGTACTTC. Translated: CASSLEQNIQYF.

Worth noting for this clonotype: A read error may be the cause here, since a much bigger clone is one base away. This chain links TRBV5-4 with TRBJ2-5; TRBD1 agrees at 9 bases. V dropped 4 bases and J dropped 2; count of bases not matched to a gene: 12. Germline assignment: CDR1 SGHNT and CDR2 YYREEE (reference sequence). This CDR3 contains 17 residues. The CDR3, as DNA: TGTGCCAGCAGCCCGGGGACAGGGCTTCTGTCGCAAGAGACCCAGTACTTC. It encodes CASSPGTGLLSQETQYF.

The chain employs TRBV5-6 and TRBJ1-5; D gene unclear. The CDR3 totals 13 residues. Deletions cut 4 bases from V and 4 bases from J, with 9 bases between. Germline-derived CDR1 and CDR2 are SGHDT and YYEEEE. The CDR3 spells CASSKRNNQPQHF. The CDR3 DNA sequence: TGTGCCAGCAGCAAACGAAATAATCAGCCCCAGCATTTT.

The chain carries TRBV4-1 and TRBJ2-2, with TRBD2 matching over 16 bases. Germline CDR1 reads MGHRA; CDR2 reads YSYEKL. There are 19 residues in the CDR3. Losses at the gene ends were 0 bases for V and 5 bases for J; bases not matched to a gene: 6. CDR3 amino acids: CASSQDRGLAGGQTGELFF. CDR3 nucleotide sequence: TGCGCCAGCAGCCAAGATCGGGGACTAGCGGGGGGGCAAACCGGGGAGCTGTTTTTT.

This clonotype appeared many times. The rearrangement links TRBV3-1 to TRBJ1-1; D is unclear. CDR1 is LGHDT, CDR2 YNNKEL, per germline (reference sequence). V lost 4 bases and J lost 2, with 11 bases in between. The CDR3 length is 14 residues. The DNA of the CDR3 is TGTGCCAGCAGCCCCCAACGGTTCAACACTGAAGCTTTCTTT. This gives the protein CASSPQRFNTEAFF.

This clonotype showed up many times. V gene TRBV5-6 combines with J gene TRBJ2-7, with 8 bases identical to TRBD1. The CDR3 runs to 14 residues. Germline CDR1 SGHDT, CDR2 YYEEEE. V gave up 4 bases and J gave up 2 bases; unmatched junction bases: 5. The CDR3 DNA reads TGTGCCAGCAGCCCAGGGGGCGTAGCCTACGAGCAGTACTTC. Its protein is CASSPGGVAYEQYF. Complete variable domain (other parts from reference TRBV5-6 and TRBJ2-7): DAGVTQSPTHLIKTRGQQVTLRCSPKSGHDTVSWYQQALGQGPQFIFQYYEEEERQRGNFPDRFSGHQFPNYSSELNVNALLLGDSALYLCASSPGGVAYEQYFGPGTRLTVT.

This clonotype was detected only a few times. This chain joins TRBV9 and TRBJ2-3; D is undetermined. CDR3 length: 14 amino acids. Trimming left V 0 bases short and J 2 bases short, with 7 bases between. CDR1 and CDR2 (germline): SGDLS, YYNGEE. The CDR3 is CASSVASLTDTQYF. CDR3 nucleotides: TGTGCCAGCAGCGTAGCTTCCCTCACAGATACGCAGTATTTT.

This clonotype was recorded a few times. V and J are TRBV28 and TRBJ2-2; 11 positions match TRBD2. CDR1 is MDHEN, CDR2 SYDVKM, per germline. Trimming removed 5 bases from V and 5 bases from J; junction bases left unmatched: 4. The CDR3 has 15 residues. The CDR3, as DNA: TGTGCCAGCAGTCCGTGGACTAGCGGGACCGGGGAGCTGTTTTTT. This encodes CASSPWTSGTGELFF. The complete variable domain, with remaining parts taken from reference TRBV28 and TRBJ2-2, reads DVKVTQSSRYLVKRTGEKVFLECVQDMDHENMFWYRQDPGLGLRLIYFSYDVKMKEKGDIPEGYSVSREKKERFSLILESASTNQTSMYLCASSPWTSGTGELFFGEGSRLTVL.

This clonotype was found a few times. The V and J genes are TRBV19 and TRBJ2-3; D not certain. The CDR3 extends over 16 amino acids. Germline assignment: CDR1 LNHDA and CDR2 SQIVND (reference sequence). V lost 9 bases, J lost 0 bases, and 19 bases lay in between. CDR3 sequence: CASRSPGGSSTDTQYF. In DNA form, the CDR3 reads TGTGCCAGCAGATCCCCCGGCGGCTCTAGCACAGATACGCAGTATTTT.

This clonotype has at least ten counts. V and J are TRBV6-1 and TRBJ2-3, with D maybe TRBD1 (6 bases). The CDR3 covers 15 residues. CDR1 is MNHNS, CDR2 SASEGT, per germline. V lost 7 bases and J 2 bases, leaving 16 bases between the germline ends. The CDR3 region is CASTNLGQLTDTQYF. The CDR3 nucleotides read TGTGCCAGCACCAACCTCGGACAGCTCACAGATACGCAGTATTTT.

The chain uses TRBV4-2 and TRBJ1-3; the D gene is possibly TRBD1 (5 bases). The CDR3 is 14 amino acids. Germline CDR1 and CDR2: LGHNA and YNFKEQ. The ends were cut back, 4 bases at V and 4 bases at J, with 11 bases in the middle. The CDR3 spells CASSLEGKGNTIYF. The CDR3, as DNA: TGTGCCAGCAGCCTGGAGGGGAAAGGAAACACCATATATTTT.

This clonotype has at least ten counts. The chain couples TRBV5-1 to TRBJ1-3, with unresolved D. The V gene's germline CDR1 is SGHRS and CDR2 YFSETQ. V was pared by 4 bases and J by 3 bases, with 14 bases between. The CDR3 consists of 15 residues. The CDR3: CASSDGGGNGNTIYF. The CDR3 DNA reads as TGCGCCAGCAGCGACGGTGGCGGGAATGGAAACACCATATATTTT.